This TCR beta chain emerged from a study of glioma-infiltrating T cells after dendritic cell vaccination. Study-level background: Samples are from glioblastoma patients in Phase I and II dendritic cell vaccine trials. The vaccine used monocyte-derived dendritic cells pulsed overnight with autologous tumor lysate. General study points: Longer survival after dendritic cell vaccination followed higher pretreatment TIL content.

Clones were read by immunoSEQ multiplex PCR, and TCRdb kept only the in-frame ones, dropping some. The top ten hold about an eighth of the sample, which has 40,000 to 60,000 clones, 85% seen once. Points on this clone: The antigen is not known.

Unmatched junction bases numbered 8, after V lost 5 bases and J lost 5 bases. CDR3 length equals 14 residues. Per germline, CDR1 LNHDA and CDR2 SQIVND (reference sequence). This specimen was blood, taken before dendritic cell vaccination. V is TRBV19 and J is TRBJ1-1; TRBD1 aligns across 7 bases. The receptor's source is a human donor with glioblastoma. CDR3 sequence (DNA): TGTGCCAGTAGTCTCCTGACAGGGAAAACTGAAGCTTTCTTT. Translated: CASSLLTGKTEAFF.